A selection of T cell receptor beta chains follows, all from one sample in a study of T-cell reconstitution after alpha-beta-depleted transplantation in children. TCRdb independently ran MiXCR on the PCR reads; one entry per CDR3 protein. This table has 670,000 or so distinct CDR3 sequences, approximately 14% appearing once. This material consisted of PBMCs, taken before TCRalphabeta/CD19-depleted stem cell transplant. Receptor source: a girl aged 2 to 9 with congenital amegakaryocytic thrombocytopenia, due to receive a stem cell transplant. Both conserved end residues are part of each CDR3. The D gene is left open where the match is weak. Clone size appears in some rows only: once, few, many, or a class for an expanded clone.

d_call	clone_size	v_call	j_call	cdr3_aa	cdr3_nt
-	many	TRBV7-2	TRBJ2-7	CASSLLASYEQYF	TGTGCCAGCAGCTTGTTGGCTAGCTACGAGCAGTACTTC
TRBD1	many	TRBV5-5	TRBJ2-1	CASSLSGTGNNEQFF	TGTGCCAGCAGCTTGTCGGGGACAGGGAACAATGAGCAGTTCTTC
-	many	TRBV4-2	TRBJ2-5	CASSQFYGAETQYF	TGTGCCAGCAGCCAATTTTACGGGGCGGAGACCCAGTACTTC
-	-	TRBV5-1	TRBJ2-2	CASSLLSGDTGELFF	TGCGCCAGCAGCCTCCTGTCAGGTGACACCGGGGAGCTGTTTTTT
-	many	TRBV19	TRBJ2-1	CASSITWLVGNEQFF	TGTGCCAGTAGTATCACCTGGTTGGTGGGCAATGAGCAGTTCTTC
-	many	TRBV12-3/TRBV12-4	TRBJ2-1	CASRDYNEQFF	TGTGCCAGCAGAGACTACAATGAGCAGTTCTTC
-	many	TRBV7-9	TRBJ2-3	CASSLGGFSTDTQYF	TGTGCCAGCAGCTTAGGTGGCTTCAGCACAGATACGCAGTATTTT
TRBD2	-	TRBV30	TRBJ2-5	CAWSIAGGETQYF	TGTGCCTGGTCAATAGCGGGAGGAGAGACCCAGTACTTC
-	many	TRBV28	TRBJ2-1	CASSWTGTVRDNEQFF	TGTGCCAGCAGTTGGACCGGGACTGTGCGAGACAATGAGCAGTTCTTC
-	-	TRBV4-1	TRBJ1-4	CASSRQLANEKLFF	TGCGCCAGCAGCCGGCAGCTGGCTAATGAAAAACTGTTTTTT
-	many	TRBV10-3	TRBJ2-2	CAIMEANTGELFF	TGTGCCATCATGGAGGCGAACACCGGGGAGCTGTTTTTT
-	many	TRBV7-8	TRBJ1-5	CASSPSRGGQPQHF	TGTGCCAGCAGCCCAAGCAGGGGAGGTCAGCCCCAGCATTTT
-	-	TRBV12-3/TRBV12-4	TRBJ2-1	CASSLGGTARLEQFF	TGTGCCAGCAGTTTGGGAGGGACAGCGAGGCTTGAGCAGTTCTTC
-	few	TRBV6-5	TRBJ2-2	CASSYVGGPAGELFF	TGTGCCAGCAGTTACGTTGGGGGCCCGGCCGGGGAGCTGTTTTTT
-	-	TRBV12-3/TRBV12-4	TRBJ2-7	CASSSSISPRDEQYF	TGTGCCAGCAGCTCCAGTATTTCCCCAAGGGACGAGCAGTACTTC
-	-	TRBV29-1	TRBJ2-1	CSVEDLQRTGTSSYNEQFF	TGCAGCGTTGAAGATCTCCAAAGGACCGGGACGAGCTCCTACAATGAGCAGTTCTTC
TRBD1	-	TRBV7-9	TRBJ2-7	CASTPGQGSTYEQYF	TGTGCCAGCACCCCGGGACAGGGGAGTACCTACGAGCAGTACTTC
-	-	TRBV11-1	TRBJ2-2	CASSPREERYTGELFF	TGTGCCAGCAGCCCCCGTGAAGAGCGATACACCGGGGAGCTGTTTTTT
-	few	TRBV7-9	TRBJ1-2	CASSQGPIQRSGYTF	TGTGCCAGCAGCCAGGGACCGATCCAACGAAGTGGCTACACCTTC
TRBD1	few	TRBV28	TRBJ2-1	CASSRRDRDNEQFF	TGTGCCAGCAGTCGGAGGGACAGGGACAATGAGCAGTTCTTC
-	few	TRBV7-9	TRBJ1-3	CASSPFLNTIYF	TGTGCCAGCAGCCCCTTCTTGAACACCATATATTTT
TRBD1	-	TRBV20-1	TRBJ1-4	CSARKQGADEKLFF	TGCAGTGCTAGGAAACAGGGGGCAGATGAAAAACTGTTTTTT
-	many	TRBV10-3	TRBJ1-2	CAISTDLGPGGHTF	TGTGCCATCAGTACCGATCTCGGACCCGGGGGACACACCTTC
-	few	TRBV20-1	TRBJ2-2	CSARGATQNTGELFF	TGCAGTGCTAGGGGGGCTACCCAGAACACCGGGGAGCTGTTTTTT
-	few	TRBV24-1	TRBJ2-5	CALRGSLPEAQYF	TGTGCCCTTCGGGGCAGCCTACCGGAGGCCCAGTACTTC
-	-	TRBV20-1	TRBJ2-1	CSARWGLADYNEQFF	TGCAGTGCTAGATGGGGGCTAGCGGATTACAATGAGCAGTTCTTC
TRBD2	once	TRBV20-1	TRBJ2-2	CSANPVRGLAGGSNTGELFF	TGCAGTGCCAACCCCGTAAGGGGGCTAGCGGGGGGTTCGAACACCGGGGAGCTGTTTTTT
-	many	TRBV29-1	TRBJ1-4	CSVIYRTDATNEKLFF	TGCAGCGTCATTTATCGGACGGATGCAACTAATGAAAAACTGTTTTTT
-	few	TRBV5-5	TRBJ2-6	CASSHRERANVLTF	TGTGCCAGCAGCCATCGGGAGAGGGCCAACGTCCTGACTTTC
-	many	TRBV20-1	TRBJ2-1	CSADMNEQFF	TGCAGTGCCGACATGAATGAGCAGTTCTTC
-	few	TRBV27	TRBJ1-5	CASSLAGESGSYQPQHF	TGTGCCAGCAGTTTAGCCGGAGAGAGCGGTAGCTATCAGCCCCAGCATTTT
-	-	TRBV5-1	TRBJ2-3	CASSKPSTDTQYF	TGCGCCAGCAGCAAACCTAGCACAGATACGCAGTATTTT
TRBD2	-	TRBV20-1	TRBJ2-5	CSADLRLADTRAEETQYF	TGCAGTGCTGACCTCCGACTAGCTGACACGAGGGCAGAAGAGACCCAGTACTTC
-	few	TRBV29-1	TRBJ2-2	CSGGSGELFF	TGCAGCGGGGGGAGCGGGGAGCTGTTTTTT
TRBD2	few	TRBV20-1	TRBJ2-3	CSAYGLAGVRTDTQYF	TGCAGTGCTTATGGACTAGCGGGAGTGCGCACAGATACGCAGTATTTT
TRBD2	few	TRBV10-3	TRBJ2-3	CAIKGLAGEGSTDTQYF	TGTGCCATCAAGGGACTAGCGGGAGAGGGGAGCACAGATACGCAGTATTTT
-	few	TRBV20-1	TRBJ2-7	CSARGRGAIYEQYF	TGCAGTGCTAGGGGGAGGGGGGCCATCTACGAGCAGTACTTC
TRBD2	-	TRBV7-6	TRBJ2-1	CASSLVMGGSRLANEQFF	TGTGCCAGCAGCTTAGTCATGGGCGGGAGCAGGTTGGCCAATGAGCAGTTCTTC
-	many	TRBV11-1	TRBJ2-5	CASSLVPSFSLRAQETQYF	TGTGCCAGCAGCTTAGTGCCTTCATTTTCTCTCAGGGCCCAAGAGACCCAGTACTTC
-	many	TRBV9	TRBJ2-3	CASSVDYAKADTQYF	TGTGCCAGCAGCGTAGATTACGCTAAGGCAGATACGCAGTATTTT
-	many	TRBV20-1	TRBJ2-1	CSAPPRGMDNEQFF	TGCAGTGCGCCGCCCAGGGGAATGGACAATGAGCAGTTCTTC
-	few	TRBV3-1	TRBJ1-1	CASSPPVGTNTEAFF	TGTGCCAGCAGCCCCCCGGTCGGTACGAACACTGAAGCTTTCTTT
-	many	TRBV28	TRBJ2-7	CASTPPRGNSPYEQYF	TGTGCCAGCACTCCACCTCGAGGGAACAGCCCCTACGAGCAGTACTTC
-	-	TRBV20-1	TRBJ2-7	CSASMYSYKQYF	TGCAGTGCTAGTATGTATTCCTACAAGCAGTACTTC
-	-	TRBV7-5	TRBJ2-7	CIFVSEAGAGVLNTYEQYF	TGTATCTTTGTGTCAGAAGCCGGGGCCGGGGTCCTTAACACCTACGAGCAGTACTTC
-	-	TRBV7-2	TRBJ2-3	CASSPGPAPTDTQYF	TGTGCCAGCAGCCCTGGACCCGCCCCTACAGATACGCAGTATTTT
-	many	TRBV6-5	TRBJ2-4	CASKQVMAKNIQYF	TGTGCCAGCAAACAAGTCATGGCCAAAAACATTCAGTACTTC
TRBD1	-	TRBV7-6	TRBJ2-5	CASSFAGQGETQYF	TGTGCCAGCAGCTTCGCCGGACAGGGAGAGACCCAGTACTTC
-	many	TRBV29-1	TRBJ1-2	CSVVETVGYGYTF	TGCAGCGTTGTAGAGACAGTAGGGTATGGCTACACCTTC
-	-	TRBV5-1	TRBJ2-1	CASSFRTVYDNEQFF	TGCGCCAGCAGCTTCAGAACAGTTTATGACAATGAGCAGTTCTTC
-	many	TRBV20-1	TRBJ2-3	CSARLPPGTIFDTQYF	TGCAGTGCTAGACTCCCCCCGGGGACCATCTTTGATACGCAGTATTTT
TRBD2	once	TRBV7-8	TRBJ2-1	CASSTTLAGVSNEQFF	TGTGCCAGCAGCACCACCCTAGCGGGAGTCTCCAACGAGCAGTTCTTC